The 15 T cell receptor beta chains presented below share a single source sample, sequenced in a study of T cell clonality in common variable immunodeficiency. TCRdb keeps only in-frame clones here, not all; method: immunoSEQ multiplex PCR. The repertoire has about 52,000 clones, none seen only once; the ten largest take more than 2%. The source material was peripheral blood mononuclear cells. Source of these receptors: a person aged 18 to 70 in good health.

This clone was seen at least ten times. The CDR3 goes on 3 residues after the read ends, and that part is filled in from the germline J gene. This chain connects TRBV6-2 or TRBV6-3 to TRBJ1-6; 8 bases match TRBD1. CDR1 is MNHEY, CDR2 SVGEGT, per germline. Unmatched junction bases numbered 8, after V lost 10 bases and J lost 6 bases. The CDR3 length is 14 residues. CDR3 in amino acids: CATQGAFINSPLHF. The sequenced CDR3 bases are TGTGCCACCCAGGGGGCCTTTATTAATTCACCC.

Of note for this clone: The CDR3 end lies 3 residues beyond the end of the read and is filled in from the germline J gene. V is TRBV10-2 and J is TRBJ2-7, with unresolved D. CDR1 and CDR2 from the germline V gene are WSHSY and SAAADI. Deletions cut 0 bases from V and 2 bases from J, with 11 bases between. CDR3 length: 15 amino acids. CDR3 residues: CASSESGRNTYEQYF. The sequenced CDR3 bases are TGCGCCAGCAGTGAGTCGGGCAGGAATACCTACGAG.

On this clone: Read data end 3 residues before the CDR3 end; the end is taken from the germline J gene. The chain combines TRBV18 with TRBJ1-6; the D gene is possibly TRBD1 (6 bases). With 5 bases removed from V and 8 bases from J, the gap between germline ends came to 13 bases. This CDR3 spans 14 amino acids. Germline CDR1 and CDR2: KGHSH and LQKENI. The covered CDR3 bases are TGTGCCAGCTCATCCGGGGGGCAATATTCACCC. Protein sequence: CASSSGGQYSP. The complete CDR3 reads CASSSGGQYSPLHF.

This clone has at least ten counts. Sequencing ends 3 residues short of the CDR3 end; the germline J gene provides the rest. The chain has TRBV7-2 and TRBJ1-4, with D perhaps matching TRBD1 (5 bases). The V end lost 4 bases, the J end lost 7 bases, and 16 bases lay between the germline ends. Germline assignment: CDR1 SGHTA and CDR2 FQGNSA. The CDR3 totals 15 residues. The CDR3 spells CASSSKGFEGEKLFF. The DNA read from the CDR3 is TGTGCCAGCAGCTCCAAGGGGTTCGAAGGTGAAAAA.

There are many counts of this clone. Sequencing ends 3 residues short of the CDR3 end; the germline J gene provides the rest. The same CDR3 can be traced to other DNA sequences in this sample. The rearrangement uses TRBV12-3 or TRBV12-4 and TRBJ2-7; D unresolved. V dropped 6 bases and J dropped 3 bases, with 6 bases sitting between them. The CDR3 sequence is 11 residues long. CDR3: CASSTSYEQYF. The CDR3 DNA, read in part, is TGTGCCAGCAGCACAAGCTACGAG.

This clone showed up just a few times. The part of the CDR3 DNA that was read is TGCGGACTCGGGGTGAGGTCCTATAATTCACCC. It yields the protein CGLGVRSYNSP. In full, the CDR3 reads CGLGVRSYNSPLHF. The chain combines TRBV20-1 with TRBJ1-6; D gene uncertain. Read coverage stops 3 residues before the CDR3 terminus; the germline J gene supplies the remainder. The CDR3 is 14 residues long. The germline gives CDR1 DFQATT, CDR2 SNEGSKA (reference sequence).

This clone was detected ten times or more. The CDR3 end lies 3 residues beyond the end of the read and is filled in from the germline J gene. The V and J genes are TRBV20-1 and TRBJ1-1, with D tentatively TRBD1 (5 bases). The CDR3 consists of 11 residues. Germline CDR1 DFQATT, CDR2 SNEGSKA (reference sequence). The CDR3 sequence: CSASGQGGAFF. The CDR3 DNA, read in part, is TGCAGTGCTAGCGGGCAGGGTGGA.

This clone was counted many times. The part of the CDR3 DNA that was read is TGTGCCAGCAGCTTGAGCACGACTAACACCGGGGAG. Protein sequence: CASSLSTTNTGE. From start to end, the CDR3 is CASSLSTTNTGELFF. The rearrangement links TRBV5-5 to TRBJ2-2; D is unclear. The read terminates 3 residues before the CDR3 end, so the remaining end is supplied by the germline J gene. Germline CDR1 is SGHKS and CDR2 is YYEKEE (reference sequence). This CDR3 contains 15 residues. The V and J ends lost 1 base and 2 bases respectively, with 9 bases between them.

As for this clone: From the germline J gene comes the end of the CDR3, since the read stops 3 residues before it. The chain is built from TRBV20-1 and TRBJ1-5; D is perhaps TRBD1 (6 bases). Looked up from germline, CDR1 is DFQATT and CDR2 is SNEGSKA (reference sequence). The CDR3 length is 13 residues. Trimming shortened V by 6 bases and J by 6 bases, and 15 bases separated the two germline ends. The CDR3 bases that were read are TGCAGTGCCCCCTCGGGGGGCGGTCAGCCC. Its protein is CSAPSGGGQP. The whole CDR3 is CSAPSGGGQPQHF.

On this clone itself: The sequence runs out 3 residues before the end of the CDR3; the remainder is reconstructed from the germline J gene. The V call is TRBV2, the J call TRBJ2-3; no clear D. The CDR3 is made up of 14 amino acids. The germline V gene has CDR1 SNHLY and CDR2 FYNNEI. CDR3 protein: CASSGLFSQETQYF. The sequenced part of the CDR3 DNA is TGTGCCAGCAGTGGACTCTTTTCCCAAGAGACG.

This clone was counted at least ten times. The read is 3 residues too short to cover the CDR3 end, so that end is filled in from the germline J gene. The chain uses TRBV18 and TRBJ2-7, with 7 bases that match TRBD1. Per the germline V gene, CDR1 is KGHSH and CDR2 is LQKENI. This CDR3 spans 14 amino acids. The V gene end was trimmed by 3 bases and the J gene end by 0 bases; junction bases not matched to a gene: 2. CDR3 protein: CASSPRDSSYEQYF. The CDR3 bases that were read are TGTGCCAGCTCACCCCGGGACAGCTCCTACGAG.

This clone was counted a few times. The read is 3 residues too short to cover the CDR3 end, so that end is filled in from the germline J gene. The chain combines TRBV6-4 with TRBJ2-7, with D hard to call. The CDR3 has 12 residues. The V and J ends lost 2 bases and 4 bases respectively, with 6 bases between them. Germline loops: CDR1 MRHNA, CDR2 SNTAGT. CDR3 DNA, as far as it was read: TGTGCCAGCAGTGACCCGAGGTACGAG. Amino acid sequence: CASSDPRYE. The full CDR3 reads CASSDPRYEQYF.

The table lists this clone with many counts. The read ends 3 residues early relative to the CDR3; the germline J gene fills the gap. The gene calls are TRBV5-1 and TRBJ1-2; TRBD1 agrees at 10 bases. This CDR3 is built from 14 residues. Trimming removed 3 bases from V and 6 bases from J; junction bases left unmatched: 5. From germline, CDR1 is SGHRS and CDR2 YFSETQ. CDR3 bases read: TGCGCCAGCAGCTCCGAGACAGGGGGCCATGGC. This gives the protein CASSSETGGHG. The entire CDR3 reads CASSSETGGHGYTF. The complete variable domain, with remaining parts taken from reference TRBV5-1 and TRBJ1-2, reads KAGVTQTPRYLIKTRGQQVTLSCSPISGHRSVSWYQQTPGQGLQFLFEYFSETQRNKGNFPGRFSGRQFSNSRSEMNVSTLELGDSALYLCASSSETGGHGYTFGSGTRLTVV.

This clone occurred many times. The CDR3 end is not reached by the read, which stops 3 residues before it; the germline J gene fills it in. The V gene is TRBV5-1, the J gene TRBJ1-1; TRBD1 might be the D (5 bases). The CDR3 has 13 residues. Germline V gene data show CDR1 as SGHRS and CDR2 as YFSETQ. V was trimmed by 5 bases and J by 1 base, leaving 9 bases between them. The CDR3 DNA, read in part, is TGCGCCAGCAGGGGGGGAGAGAACACTGAA. It translates to CASRGGENTE. The full CDR3 is CASRGGENTEAFF.

This clone showed up many times. The sequenced fragment ends 3 residues before the CDR3 boundary, so the rest is inferred from the germline J gene. The gene calls are TRBV19 and TRBJ1-5; 7 nucleotides line up with TRBD1. CDR1 LNHDA and CDR2 SQIVND come from the germline V gene (reference sequence). This CDR3 has 16 residues. V lost 5 bases and J lost 6; bases outside the gene matches: 13. CDR3 DNA, as far as it was read: TGTGCCAGTAGTGTTACGGGACAGTCGTCGGGTCAGCCC. It codes for CASSVTGQSSGQP. The whole CDR3 region reads CASSVTGQSSGQPQHF.